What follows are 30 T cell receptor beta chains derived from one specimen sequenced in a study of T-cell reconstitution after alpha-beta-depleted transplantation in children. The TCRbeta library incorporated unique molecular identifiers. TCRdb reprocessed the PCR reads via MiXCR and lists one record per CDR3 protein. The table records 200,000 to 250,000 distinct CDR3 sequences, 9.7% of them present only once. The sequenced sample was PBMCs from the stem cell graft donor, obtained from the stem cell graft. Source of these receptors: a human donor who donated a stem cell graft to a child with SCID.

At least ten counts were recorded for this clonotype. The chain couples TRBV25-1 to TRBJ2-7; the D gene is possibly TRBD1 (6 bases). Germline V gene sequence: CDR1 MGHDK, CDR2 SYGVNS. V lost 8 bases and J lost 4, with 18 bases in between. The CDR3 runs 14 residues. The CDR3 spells CASRDSGTPYEQYF. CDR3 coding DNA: TGTGCCAGCCGCGACTCCGGGACACCTTACGAGCAGTACTTC.

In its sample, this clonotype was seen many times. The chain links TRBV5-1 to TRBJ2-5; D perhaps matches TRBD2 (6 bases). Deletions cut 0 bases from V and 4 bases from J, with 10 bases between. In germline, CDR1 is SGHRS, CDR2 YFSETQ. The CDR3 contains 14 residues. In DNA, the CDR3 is TGCGCCAGCAGCTTGGCACTAGCTAGAGAGACCCAGTACTTC. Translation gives CASSLALARETQYF.

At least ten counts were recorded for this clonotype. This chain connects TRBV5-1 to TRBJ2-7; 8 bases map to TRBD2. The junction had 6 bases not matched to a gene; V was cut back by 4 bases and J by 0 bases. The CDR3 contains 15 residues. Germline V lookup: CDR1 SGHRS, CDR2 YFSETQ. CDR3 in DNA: TGCGCCAGCAGCATACAGGCGGGGGGCTCCTACGAGCAGTACTTC. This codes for CASSIQAGGSYEQYF.

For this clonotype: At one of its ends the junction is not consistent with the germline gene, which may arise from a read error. This CDR3 reads CTSRPPGSYEQYF. As DNA, the CDR3 is TGTACCAGCCGGCCGCCAGGCTCCTACGAGCAGTACTTC. The V call is TRBV6-2 or TRBV6-3, the J call TRBJ2-7; D not certain. This CDR3 contains 13 residues. Germline V gene data show CDR1 as MNHEY and CDR2 as SVGEGT.

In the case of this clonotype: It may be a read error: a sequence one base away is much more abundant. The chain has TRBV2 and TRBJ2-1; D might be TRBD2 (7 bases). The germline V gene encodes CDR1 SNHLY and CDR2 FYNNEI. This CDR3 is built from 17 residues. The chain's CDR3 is CASSLGAAPRGAIEQSF. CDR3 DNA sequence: TGTGCCAGCAGCCTAGGAGCCGCGCCCCGGGGGGCAATTGAGCAGTCCTTC.

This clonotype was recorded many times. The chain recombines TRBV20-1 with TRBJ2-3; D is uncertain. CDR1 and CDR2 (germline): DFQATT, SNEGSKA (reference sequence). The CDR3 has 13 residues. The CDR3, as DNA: TGCAGCCCTATCAAAGTCGGCACAGATACGCAGTATTTT. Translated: CSPIKVGTDTQYF.

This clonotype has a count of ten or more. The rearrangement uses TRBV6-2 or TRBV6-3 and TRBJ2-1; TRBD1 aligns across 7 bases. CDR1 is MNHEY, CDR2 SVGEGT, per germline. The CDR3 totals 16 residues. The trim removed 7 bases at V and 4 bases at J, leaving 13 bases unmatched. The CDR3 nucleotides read TGTGCCAGCACTATAAAGGGGACAGCGCGATACAATGAGCAGTTCTTC. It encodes CASTIKGTARYNEQFF.

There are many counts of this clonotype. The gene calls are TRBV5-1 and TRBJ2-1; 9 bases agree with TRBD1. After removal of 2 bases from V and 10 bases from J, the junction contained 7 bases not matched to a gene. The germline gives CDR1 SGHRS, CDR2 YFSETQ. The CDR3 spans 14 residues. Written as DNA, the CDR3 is TGCGCCAGCAGCTTCCCGACAGGGGGGCAAGAGCAGTTCTTC. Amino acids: CASSFPTGGQEQFF.

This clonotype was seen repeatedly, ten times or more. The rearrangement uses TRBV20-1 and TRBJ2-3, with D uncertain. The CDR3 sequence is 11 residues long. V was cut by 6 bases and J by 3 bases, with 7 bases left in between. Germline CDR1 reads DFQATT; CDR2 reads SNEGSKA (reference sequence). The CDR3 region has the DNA TGCAGTGCCGAACCTACAGATACGCAGTATTTT. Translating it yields CSAEPTDTQYF.

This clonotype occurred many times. The chain's CDR3 is CSASAGQLAKNIQYF. CDR3 DNA sequence: TGCAGTGCTAGTGCGGGACAGCTAGCCAAAAACATTCAGTACTTC. The chain has TRBV20-1 and TRBJ2-4, with D possibly TRBD1 on 7 matching bases. Trimming took 3 bases from V and 0 from J, leaving 12 bases between them. Germline V gives CDR1 DFQATT, CDR2 SNEGSKA (reference sequence). This CDR3 is 15 amino acids long.

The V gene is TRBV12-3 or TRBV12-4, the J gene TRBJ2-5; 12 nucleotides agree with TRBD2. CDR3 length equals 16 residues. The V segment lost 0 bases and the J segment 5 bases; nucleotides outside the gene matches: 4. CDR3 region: CASSLAILAGGETQYF. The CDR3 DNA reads TGTGCCAGCAGTTTAGCCATCCTAGCGGGGGGGGAGACCCAGTACTTC.

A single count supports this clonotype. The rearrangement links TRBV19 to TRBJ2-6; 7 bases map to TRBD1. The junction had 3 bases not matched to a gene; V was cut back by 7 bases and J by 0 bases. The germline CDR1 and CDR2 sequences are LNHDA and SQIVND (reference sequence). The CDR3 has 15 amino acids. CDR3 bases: TGTGCCAGTATCAGGGGGAACTCTGGGGCCAACGTCCTGACTTTC. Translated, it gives CASIRGNSGANVLTF.

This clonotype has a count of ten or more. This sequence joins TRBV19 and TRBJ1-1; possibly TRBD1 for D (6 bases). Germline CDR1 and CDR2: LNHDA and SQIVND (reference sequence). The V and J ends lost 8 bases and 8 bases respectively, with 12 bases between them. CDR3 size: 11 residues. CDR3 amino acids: CASHNGTEAFF. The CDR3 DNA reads TGTGCCAGTCATAACGGGACAGAAGCTTTCTTT.

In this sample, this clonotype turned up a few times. Written as DNA, the CDR3 is TGCGCCAGCAGCTCACTCGGACAGGGGCACACTGAAGCTTTCTTT. It translates to CASSSLGQGHTEAFF. J is TRBJ1-1 and V is TRBV4-1, with 9 bases fitting TRBD1. Germline CDR1 MGHRA, CDR2 YSYEKL. This CDR3 has 15 amino acids. The V and J ends lost 5 bases and 3 bases, in that order; junction bases with no gene match: 7.

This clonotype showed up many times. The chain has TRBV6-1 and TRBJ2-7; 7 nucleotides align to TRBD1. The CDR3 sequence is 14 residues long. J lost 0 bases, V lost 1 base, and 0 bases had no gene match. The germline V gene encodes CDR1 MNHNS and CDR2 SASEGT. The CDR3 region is CASSEGDSSYEQYF. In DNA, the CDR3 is TGTGCCAGCAGTGAAGGGGACAGCTCCTACGAGCAGTACTTC.

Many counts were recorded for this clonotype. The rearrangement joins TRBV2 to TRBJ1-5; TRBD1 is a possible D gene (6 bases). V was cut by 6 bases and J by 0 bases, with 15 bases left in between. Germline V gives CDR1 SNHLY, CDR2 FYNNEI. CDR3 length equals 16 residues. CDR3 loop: CASRGREGGSNQPQHF. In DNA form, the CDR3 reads TGTGCCAGCAGAGGAAGGGAGGGGGGTAGCAATCAGCCCCAGCATTTT.

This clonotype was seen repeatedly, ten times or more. CDR3 in DNA: TGTGCCAGCAGCCGCCGCAGCCAAGAGACCCAGTACTTC. Residues: CASSRRSQETQYF. This chain connects TRBV5-6 to TRBJ2-5; no firm D call. CDR3 length equals 13 residues. The germline V gene has CDR1 SGHDT and CDR2 YYEEEE. V was clipped by 4 bases and J by 1 base, with 8 bases between them.

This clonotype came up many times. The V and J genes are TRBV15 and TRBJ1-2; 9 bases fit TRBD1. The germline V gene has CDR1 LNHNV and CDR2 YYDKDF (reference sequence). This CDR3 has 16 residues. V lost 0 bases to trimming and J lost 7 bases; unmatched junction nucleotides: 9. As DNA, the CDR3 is TGTGCCACCAGCAGAGATCTTAGGACAGGGGATCCTGGCTACACCTTC. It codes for CATSRDLRTGDPGYTF.

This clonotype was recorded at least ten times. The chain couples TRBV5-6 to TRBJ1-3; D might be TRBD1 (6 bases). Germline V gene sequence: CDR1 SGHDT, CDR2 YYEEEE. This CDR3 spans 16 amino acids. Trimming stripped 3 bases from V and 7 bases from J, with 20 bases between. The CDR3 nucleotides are TGTGCCAGCAGCTACCGACAGGACGTTCGTCTCAACACCATATATTTT. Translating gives CASSYRQDVRLNTIYF.

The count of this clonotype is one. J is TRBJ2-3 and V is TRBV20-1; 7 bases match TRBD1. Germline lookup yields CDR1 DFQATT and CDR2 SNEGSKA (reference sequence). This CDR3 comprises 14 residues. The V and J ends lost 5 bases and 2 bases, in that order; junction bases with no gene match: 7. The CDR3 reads CSAAGTANTDTQYF. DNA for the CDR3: TGCAGTGCTGCCGGGACAGCCAACACAGATACGCAGTATTTT.

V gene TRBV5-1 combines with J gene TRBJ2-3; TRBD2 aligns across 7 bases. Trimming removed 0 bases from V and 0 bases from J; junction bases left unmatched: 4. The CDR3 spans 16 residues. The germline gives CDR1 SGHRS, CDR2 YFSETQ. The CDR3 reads CASSLGRGVSTDTQYF. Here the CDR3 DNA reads TGCGCCAGCAGCTTGGGCCGGGGGGTTAGCACAGATACGCAGTATTTT.

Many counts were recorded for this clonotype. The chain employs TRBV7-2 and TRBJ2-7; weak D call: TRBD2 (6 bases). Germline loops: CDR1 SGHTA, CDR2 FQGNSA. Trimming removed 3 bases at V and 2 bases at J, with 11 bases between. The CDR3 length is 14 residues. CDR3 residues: CASSLGGLTYEQYF. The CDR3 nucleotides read TGTGCCAGCAGCTTGGGAGGACTAACCTACGAGCAGTACTTC.

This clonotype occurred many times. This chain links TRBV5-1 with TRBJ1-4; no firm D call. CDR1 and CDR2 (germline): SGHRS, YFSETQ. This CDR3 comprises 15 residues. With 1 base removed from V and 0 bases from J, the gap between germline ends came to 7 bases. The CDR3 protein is CASSLTDPTNEKLFF. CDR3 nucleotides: TGCGCCAGCAGCTTGACAGACCCAACTAATGAAAAACTGTTTTTT.

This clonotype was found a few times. Here the CDR3 reads CASSYEGGRGYGYTF. In DNA form, the CDR3 reads TGTGCCAGCAGTTACGAAGGGGGACGAGGCTATGGCTACACCTTC. This rearrangement joins TRBV6-5 to TRBJ1-2; tentative D call: TRBD1 (6 bases). Germline lookup yields CDR1 MNHEY and CDR2 SVGAGI. The CDR3 consists of 15 residues. The V and J ends lost 2 bases and 4 bases respectively, with 14 bases between them.

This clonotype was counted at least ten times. The CDR3 loop reads CASSTGGDTEAFF. DNA for the CDR3: TGTGCCAGCAGCACCGGGGGGGACACTGAAGCTTTCTTT. This sequence joins TRBV9 and TRBJ1-1, with a weak D call TRBD1 (5 bases). The CDR3 runs to 13 residues. Germline V gene data show CDR1 as SGDLS and CDR2 as YYNGEE. V was pared by 4 bases and J by 3 bases, with 10 bases between.

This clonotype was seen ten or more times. This chain's CDR3 is CASSYAGYEQYF. For the CDR3, the DNA is TGCGCCAGCAGCTACGCAGGCTACGAGCAGTACTTC. The V and J genes are TRBV5-1 and TRBJ2-7; no clear D. Germline CDR1 SGHRS, CDR2 YFSETQ. V shed 3 bases and J shed 3 bases, with 7 bases lying between them. This CDR3 region has 12 residues.

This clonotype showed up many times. The CDR3 DNA sequence: TGCGCCAGCAGCTCCGGGACAGATGCTTCCTATGGCTACACCTTC. Its translation is CASSSGTDASYGYTF. The chain recombines TRBV5-1 with TRBJ1-2, with 7 positions matching TRBD1. CDR1 and CDR2 (germline): SGHRS, YFSETQ. The CDR3 is made up of 15 amino acids. The V segment lost 3 bases and the J segment 4 bases; nucleotides outside the gene matches: 9.

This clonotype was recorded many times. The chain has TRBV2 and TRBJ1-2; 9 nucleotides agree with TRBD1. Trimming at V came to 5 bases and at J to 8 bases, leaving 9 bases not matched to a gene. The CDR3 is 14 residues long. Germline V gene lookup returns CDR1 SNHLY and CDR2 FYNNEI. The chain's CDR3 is CASSNGQGIEGYTF. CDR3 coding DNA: TGTGCCAGCAGTAATGGACAGGGGATAGAGGGCTACACCTTC.

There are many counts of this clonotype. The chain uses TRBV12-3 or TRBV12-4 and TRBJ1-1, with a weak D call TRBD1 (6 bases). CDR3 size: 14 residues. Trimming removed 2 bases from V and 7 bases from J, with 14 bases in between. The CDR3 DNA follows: TGTGCCAGCAGTTTACTTACAGGGAAGCATGAAGCTTTCTTT. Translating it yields CASSLLTGKHEAFF.

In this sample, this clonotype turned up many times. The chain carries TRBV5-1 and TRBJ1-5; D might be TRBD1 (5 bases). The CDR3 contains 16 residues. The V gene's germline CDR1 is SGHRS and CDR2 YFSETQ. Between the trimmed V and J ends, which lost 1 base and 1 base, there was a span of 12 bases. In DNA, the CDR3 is TGCGCCAGCAGCTTGTTGGGACGGGAGAGCAATCAGCCCCAGCATTTT. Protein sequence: CASSLLGRESNQPQHF.